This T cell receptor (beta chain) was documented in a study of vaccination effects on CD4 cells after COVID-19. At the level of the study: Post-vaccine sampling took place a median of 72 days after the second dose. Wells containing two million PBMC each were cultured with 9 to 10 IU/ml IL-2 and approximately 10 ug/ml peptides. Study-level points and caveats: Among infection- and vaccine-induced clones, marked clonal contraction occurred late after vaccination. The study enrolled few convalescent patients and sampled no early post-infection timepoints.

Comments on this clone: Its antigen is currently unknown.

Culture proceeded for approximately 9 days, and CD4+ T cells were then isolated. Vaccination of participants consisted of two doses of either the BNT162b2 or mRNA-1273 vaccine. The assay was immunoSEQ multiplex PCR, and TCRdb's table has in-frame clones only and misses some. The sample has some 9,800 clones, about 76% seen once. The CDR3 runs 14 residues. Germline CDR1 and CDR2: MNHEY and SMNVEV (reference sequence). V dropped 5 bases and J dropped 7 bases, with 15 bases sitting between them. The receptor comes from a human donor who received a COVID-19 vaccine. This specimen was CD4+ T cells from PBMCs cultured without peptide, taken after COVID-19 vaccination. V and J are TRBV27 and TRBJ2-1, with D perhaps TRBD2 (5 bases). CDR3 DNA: TGTGCCAGCAGTAAACTAGTTTATTTAAATGAGCAGTTCTTC. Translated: CASSKLVYLNEQFF.